This is a list of T cell receptor beta chains from one sample in a study of human thymus T cells. The assay was immunoSEQ multiplex PCR, and TCRdb's table has in-frame clones only and misses some. The sample has 40,000 to 55,000 clones, approximately 95% seen once; the top ten hold about 0.12%. Sequencing was carried out using blood. These receptors all stem from a boy in the first two years of life with a congenital heart defect but otherwise immunologically healthy. CDR3s include the opening cysteine and the closing phenylalanine or tryptophan.

j_call	v_call	cdr3_aa
TRBJ1-5	TRBV19	CASSIAGSHQPQHF
TRBJ1-2	TRBV13	CASSLYRGLNYGYTF
TRBJ1-3	TRBV27	CASSLSGLGGNTIYF
TRBJ1-5	TRBV2	CASSASDSNQPQHF
TRBJ2-2	TRBV4-2	CASSQAAGELFF
TRBJ1-5	TRBV28	CASRQGNNQPQHF
TRBJ2-7	TRBV5-4	CASSLAGRGTEQYF
TRBJ1-4	TRBV30	CAWRIPGTEKLFF
TRBJ2-1	TRBV30	CAWSRIGSSGGSSYNEQFF
TRBJ2-5	TRBV5-1	CASSKGQAGETQYF
TRBJ2-1	TRBV30	CAWSVLPAGVYNEQFF
TRBJ2-7	TRBV30	CAWRKSGGLYWQYF